A selection of T cell receptor beta chains follows, all from one sample in a study of T cell responses to AZD1222 COVID-19 vaccine. Data came from immunoSEQ multiplex PCR; TCRdb stores just in-frame clones and leaves some out. This table has about 120,000 clones, about nine tenths appearing once. The sample here was peripheral blood, taken 28 days after the second AZD1222 dose. The receptors stem from an adult who received the AZD1222 COVID-19 vaccine. CDR3s include the opening cysteine and the closing phenylalanine or tryptophan. D genes are given only for firm matches. For some rows the clone size is stated as once, few or many, or as a class when expanded; others skip it.

abundance: NA; len: 15; d_gene: TRBD2; v_gene: TRBV18; j_gene: TRBJ2-5; CDR3aa: CASSQKSGTRATQYF; CDR3nt: TGTGCCAGCTCACAAAAATCCGGGACTAGAGCGACCCAGTACTTC
abundance: NA; len: 14; d_gene: NA; v_gene: TRBV4-1; j_gene: TRBJ2-5; CDR3aa: CASSKGQLQETQYF; CDR3nt: TGCGCCAGCAGCAAAGGACAGCTCCAAGAGACCCAGTACTTC
abundance: once; len: 15; d_gene: NA; v_gene: TRBV14; j_gene: TRBJ1-6; CDR3aa: CASSQDWGSSSPLHF; CDR3nt: TGTGCCAGCAGCCAAGATTGGGGGAGCTCTTCACCCCTCCACTTT
abundance: NA; len: 11; d_gene: NA; v_gene: TRBV30; j_gene: TRBJ2-7; CDR3aa: CAWSEGHEQYF; CDR3nt: TGTGCCTGGAGTGAGGGGCACGAGCAGTACTTC
abundance: NA; len: 15; d_gene: NA; v_gene: TRBV19; j_gene: TRBJ2-2; CDR3aa: CASSIFRGGTGELFF; CDR3nt: TGTGCCAGTAGTATATTTCGTGGGGGCACCGGGGAGCTGTTTTTT
abundance: NA; len: 15; d_gene: NA; v_gene: TRBV15; j_gene: TRBJ1-5; CDR3aa: CATSRKAASNQPQHF; CDR3nt: TGTGCCACCAGCAGAAAGGCCGCTAGCAATCAGCCCCAGCATTTT
abundance: NA; len: 15; d_gene: TRBD1; v_gene: TRBV27; j_gene: TRBJ2-1; CDR3aa: CASSYWDRGLNEQFF; CDR3nt: TGTGCCAGCAGCTATTGGGACAGGGGGTTAAATGAGCAGTTCTTC
abundance: NA; len: 15; d_gene: NA; v_gene: TRBV5-1; j_gene: TRBJ2-2; CDR3aa: CASSRNRVNTGELFF; CDR3nt: TGCGCCAGCAGCCGGAACAGGGTGAACACCGGGGAGCTGTTTTTT
abundance: NA; len: 13; d_gene: NA; v_gene: TRBV6-5; j_gene: TRBJ2-1; CDR3aa: CASSYSPSGWQFF; CDR3nt: TGTGCCAGCAGTTACTCCCCCTCGGGGTGGCAGTTCTTC
abundance: NA; len: 18; d_gene: NA; v_gene: TRBV7-6; j_gene: TRBJ1-4; CDR3aa: CASSLKARVRSTNEKLFF; CDR3nt: TGTGCCAGCAGCTTAAAAGCCCGGGTCCGTTCAACTAATGAAAAACTGTTTTTT
abundance: once; len: 14; d_gene: NA; v_gene: TRBV15; j_gene: TRBJ2-7; CDR3aa: CATSPGTVFLEQYF; CDR3nt: TGTGCCACCAGCCCCGGGACGGTTTTCCTCGAGCAGTACTTC
abundance: few; len: 16; d_gene: NA; v_gene: TRBV5-1; j_gene: TRBJ1-1; CDR3aa: CASSVDRPGGNTEAFF; CDR3nt: TGCGCCAGCAGCGTCGACCGCCCGGGAGGGAACACTGAAGCTTTCTTT
abundance: NA; len: 14; d_gene: NA; v_gene: TRBV5-1; j_gene: TRBJ2-5; CDR3aa: CASTLGGTQETQYF; CDR3nt: TGCGCCAGCACCCTTGGGGGGACGCAAGAGACCCAGTACTTC
abundance: once; len: 14; d_gene: TRBD1; v_gene: TRBV30; j_gene: TRBJ2-7; CDR3aa: CAWSRQGLSYEQYF; CDR3nt: TGTGCCTGGAGTCGACAGGGTCTCTCCTACGAGCAGTACTTC
abundance: NA; len: 17; d_gene: TRBD1; v_gene: TRBV7-9; j_gene: TRBJ1-6; CDR3aa: CASSLEGTGGPNSPLHF; CDR3nt: TGTGCCAGCAGCTTAGAGGGGACAGGGGGACCGAATTCACCCCTCCACTTT
abundance: NA; len: 11; d_gene: NA; v_gene: TRBV28; j_gene: TRBJ1-4; CDR3aa: CASSEVEKLFF; CDR3nt: TGTGCCAGCAGTGAAGTAGAAAAACTGTTTTTT
abundance: NA; len: 13; d_gene: NA; v_gene: TRBV30; j_gene: TRBJ1-1; CDR3aa: CAWKKAGDSEAFF; CDR3nt: TGTGCCTGGAAAAAGGCAGGGGACTCTGAAGCTTTCTTT
abundance: NA; len: 14; d_gene: NA; v_gene: TRBV6-5; j_gene: TRBJ2-1; CDR3aa: CASTRNAGLNEQFF; CDR3nt: TGTGCCAGCACACGAAACGCAGGGCTCAATGAGCAGTTCTTC
abundance: NA; len: 15; d_gene: TRBD2; v_gene: TRBV24-1; j_gene: TRBJ2-3; CDR3aa: CATSGLAGPTDTQYF; CDR3nt: TGTGCCACCTCGGGACTAGCGGGACCCACAGATACGCAGTATTTT
abundance: NA; len: 18; d_gene: TRBD1; v_gene: TRBV28; j_gene: TRBJ1-2; CDR3aa: CASSLGSGQGHSNYGYTF; CDR3nt: TGTGCCAGCAGTTTAGGTTCTGGACAGGGACATTCTAACTATGGCTACACCTTC
abundance: NA; len: 11; d_gene: NA; v_gene: TRBV2; j_gene: TRBJ2-7; CDR3aa: CASRQTYEQYF; CDR3nt: TGTGCCAGCAGGCAGACCTACGAGCAGTACTTC
abundance: NA; len: 15; d_gene: NA; v_gene: TRBV9; j_gene: TRBJ1-4; CDR3aa: CASSVSVRIDEKLFF; CDR3nt: TGTGCCAGCAGCGTAAGTGTGAGAATTGATGAAAAACTGTTTTTT
abundance: NA; len: 13; d_gene: NA; v_gene: TRBV2; j_gene: TRBJ2-5; CDR3aa: CASRKQYLGTQYF; CDR3nt: TGTGCCAGCAGGAAGCAGTACTTGGGGACCCAGTACTTC
abundance: NA; len: 16; d_gene: NA; v_gene: TRBV7-8; j_gene: TRBJ2-1; CDR3aa: CASSLVVGEARNEQFF; CDR3nt: TGTGCCAGCAGCTTAGTTGTTGGGGAGGCGCGCAATGAGCAGTTCTTC
abundance: NA; len: 13; d_gene: NA; v_gene: TRBV7-9; j_gene: TRBJ2-3; CDR3aa: CASSLYGADTQYF; CDR3nt: TGTGCCAGCAGCTTATACGGGGCAGATACGCAGTATTTT
abundance: NA; len: 11; d_gene: NA; v_gene: TRBV12-5; j_gene: TRBJ1-1; CDR3aa: CASAPPPEAFF; CDR3nt: TGTGCTAGTGCCCCCCCGCCCGAAGCTTTCTTT
abundance: NA; len: 14; d_gene: TRBD2; v_gene: TRBV18; j_gene: TRBJ2-3; CDR3aa: CASSPAGGPDTQYF; CDR3nt: TGTGCCAGCTCACCAGCGGGAGGACCAGATACGCAGTATTTT
abundance: NA; len: 15; d_gene: NA; v_gene: TRBV6-5; j_gene: TRBJ2-7; CDR3aa: CASSYSQTLTYEQYF; CDR3nt: TGTGCCAGCAGTTACTCACAGACATTAACCTACGAGCAGTACTTC
abundance: NA; len: 12; d_gene: NA; v_gene: TRBV18; j_gene: TRBJ1-1; CDR3aa: CASSPTGPEAFF; CDR3nt: TGTGCCAGCTCCCCTACAGGTCCCGAAGCTTTCTTT
abundance: NA; len: 13; d_gene: NA; v_gene: TRBV5-6; j_gene: TRBJ2-3; CDR3aa: CASSFGVPDTQYF; CDR3nt: TGTGCCAGCAGCTTTGGTGTTCCAGATACGCAGTATTTT
abundance: NA; len: 19; d_gene: TRBD2; v_gene: TRBV27; j_gene: TRBJ2-5; CDR3aa: CASSLSRRREPPVAETQYF; CDR3nt: TGTGCCAGCAGTTTATCGAGGCGGCGGGAGCCCCCCGTGGCTGAGACCCAGTACTTC
abundance: NA; len: 15; d_gene: TRBD1; v_gene: TRBV7-9; j_gene: TRBJ2-1; CDR3aa: CASRDTGVGYNEQFF; CDR3nt: TGTGCCAGCAGGGATACAGGGGTGGGCTACAATGAGCAGTTCTTC
abundance: NA; len: 17; d_gene: TRBD1; v_gene: TRBV6-4; j_gene: TRBJ1-2; CDR3aa: CASSRGGGTGKDYGYTF; CDR3nt: TGTGCCAGCAGTCGCGGTGGCGGGACAGGCAAAGACTATGGCTACACCTTC
abundance: NA; len: 12; d_gene: NA; v_gene: TRBV27; j_gene: TRBJ1-2; CDR3aa: CASSLRGDGYTF; CDR3nt: TGTGCCAGCAGTTTAAGGGGCGATGGCTACACCTTC
abundance: once; len: 14; d_gene: NA; v_gene: TRBV6-1; j_gene: TRBJ1-5; CDR3aa: CASSEGAGYQPQHF; CDR3nt: TGTGCCAGCAGTGAAGGGGCCGGGTATCAGCCCCAGCATTTT
abundance: few; len: 18; d_gene: NA; v_gene: TRBV28; j_gene: TRBJ2-4; CDR3aa: CASRPILLSGTDKNIQYF; CDR3nt: TGTGCCAGCAGACCAATTCTCCTTAGCGGGACAGACAAAAACATTCAGTACTTC
abundance: NA; len: 14; d_gene: TRBD1; v_gene: TRBV27; j_gene: TRBJ1-2; CDR3aa: CASSLSGTGGGYTF; CDR3nt: TGTGCCAGCAGTTTATCCGGGACAGGGGGCGGCTACACCTTC
abundance: NA; len: 12; d_gene: NA; v_gene: TRBV9; j_gene: TRBJ2-1; CDR3aa: CASSPGNNEQFF; CDR3nt: TGTGCCAGCAGCCCTGGGAACAATGAGCAGTTCTTC
abundance: NA; len: 15; d_gene: NA; v_gene: TRBV7-9; j_gene: TRBJ1-6; CDR3aa: CASSSRYGRNSPLHF; CDR3nt: TGTGCCAGCAGCTCACGCTACGGTAGAAATTCACCCCTCCACTTT
abundance: few; len: 14; d_gene: NA; v_gene: TRBV4-1; j_gene: TRBJ2-7; CDR3aa: CASSHGDKSYEQYF; CDR3nt: TGCGCCAGCAGCCACGGGGACAAATCCTACGAGCAGTACTTC
abundance: NA; len: 16; d_gene: TRBD1; v_gene: TRBV18; j_gene: TRBJ1-4; CDR3aa: CASSPPGTGEEEKLFF; CDR3nt: TGTGCCAGCTCACCACCGGGGACAGGGGAGGAAGAAAAACTGTTTTTT
abundance: NA; len: 17; d_gene: TRBD2; v_gene: TRBV7-3; j_gene: TRBJ2-1; CDR3aa: CASSPQTSGRFHNEQFF; CDR3nt: TGTGCCAGCAGCCCGCAGACTAGCGGGAGGTTTCACAATGAGCAGTTCTTC
abundance: NA; len: 14; d_gene: NA; v_gene: TRBV6-6; j_gene: TRBJ1-2; CDR3aa: CASSYAGGSDGYTF; CDR3nt: TGTGCCAGCAGTTACGCGGGGGGTTCTGATGGCTACACCTTC
abundance: NA; len: 13; d_gene: NA; v_gene: TRBV3-1/TRBV3-2; j_gene: TRBJ1-5; CDR3aa: CASSQDRNQPQHF; CDR3nt: TGTGCCAGCAGCCAAGATAGGAATCAGCCCCAGCATTTT
abundance: NA; len: 17; d_gene: TRBD2; v_gene: TRBV12-5; j_gene: TRBJ2-1; CDR3aa: CASGHPPSGRAYNEQFF; CDR3nt: TGTGCTAGTGGTCACCCTCCTAGCGGGAGGGCCTATAATGAGCAGTTCTTC
abundance: NA; len: 19; d_gene: NA; v_gene: TRBV19; j_gene: TRBJ2-4; CDR3aa: CASSIGLILGKLAKNIQYF; CDR3nt: TGTGCCAGTAGTATCGGATTGATACTGGGGAAACTAGCCAAAAACATTCAGTACTTC
abundance: NA; len: 16; d_gene: NA; v_gene: TRBV6-5; j_gene: TRBJ1-1; CDR3aa: CASSYLKTGRGTEAFF; CDR3nt: TGTGCCAGCAGTTACCTCAAGACAGGACGAGGGACTGAAGCTTTCTTT
abundance: NA; len: 13; d_gene: NA; v_gene: TRBV6-5; j_gene: TRBJ1-2; CDR3aa: CASRPTANYGYTF; CDR3nt: TGTGCCAGCCGACCGACAGCTAACTATGGCTACACCTTC
abundance: NA; len: 13; d_gene: NA; v_gene: TRBV29-1; j_gene: TRBJ2-3; CDR3aa: CSVSGLSTDTQYF; CDR3nt: TGCAGCGTTTCAGGGCTTAGCACAGATACGCAGTATTTT
abundance: NA; len: 16; d_gene: NA; v_gene: TRBV5-4; j_gene: TRBJ2-3; CDR3aa: CASSRSGVTSTDTQYF; CDR3nt: TGTGCCAGCAGCCGCAGCGGAGTGACTAGCACAGATACGCAGTATTTT
abundance: NA; len: 15; d_gene: TRBD2; v_gene: TRBV7-3; j_gene: TRBJ2-1; CDR3aa: CASSSGLAGINEQFF; CDR3nt: TGTGCCAGCAGTTCCGGACTAGCGGGTATCAATGAGCAGTTCTTC
abundance: NA; len: 15; d_gene: NA; v_gene: TRBV7-3; j_gene: TRBJ1-1; CDR3aa: CASSEGSGMNTEAFF; CDR3nt: TGTGCCAGCAGCGAAGGGTCTGGGATGAACACTGAAGCTTTCTTT
abundance: NA; len: 15; d_gene: NA; v_gene: TRBV28; j_gene: TRBJ1-1; CDR3aa: CATIWGLGMNTEAFF; CDR3nt: TGTGCCACCATTTGGGGGCTTGGGATGAACACTGAAGCTTTCTTT
abundance: NA; len: 15; d_gene: TRBD1; v_gene: TRBV28; j_gene: TRBJ2-1; CDR3aa: CASQSGRQGNFEQFF; CDR3nt: TGTGCCAGCCAGTCGGGGAGACAGGGGAATTTTGAGCAGTTCTTC
abundance: NA; len: 15; d_gene: TRBD2; v_gene: TRBV11-2; j_gene: TRBJ2-7; CDR3aa: CASSFGLAGGYEQYF; CDR3nt: TGTGCCAGCAGCTTTGGACTAGCGGGGGGCTACGAGCAGTACTTC
abundance: NA; len: 16; d_gene: NA; v_gene: TRBV28; j_gene: TRBJ2-7; CDR3aa: CASSPRLGGEGYEQYF; CDR3nt: TGTGCCAGCAGTCCCCGTCTGGGGGGAGAAGGTTACGAGCAGTACTTC